The next 31 T cell receptor beta chains were all read from a single sample in a study of blood T cells in healthy people across ages. PCR was performed a second time for about 7 to 11 cycles using a sample-barcoded 5' primer and a J-beta primer mix. TCRdb analysed the 5' RACE reads with MiXCR anew, one entry per CDR3 protein. The sample lists over 1,500,000 distinct CDR3 sequences; roughly two fifths were seen once. The sequenced sample was blood. Receptor source: a human donor in good health.

The sample holds many counts of this clonotype. The V gene is TRBV12-3 or TRBV12-4, the J gene TRBJ1-1; D call uncertain. This CDR3 spans 13 amino acids. V was pared by 4 bases and J by 0 bases, with 6 bases between. The CDR3: CASSSGLNTEAFF. CDR3 sequence (DNA): TGTGCCAGCAGTTCGGGGTTGAACACTGAAGCTTTCTTT.

This clonotype has only a few counts. This rearrangement joins TRBV20-1 to TRBJ1-1; maybe TRBD1 (5 bases). Germline-derived CDR1 and CDR2 are DFQATT and SNEGSKA (reference sequence). CDR3 length equals 14 residues. Trimming removed 2 bases from V and 3 bases from J, with 13 bases in between. The CDR3 DNA reads TGCAGTGCTAGACGGGTAGACAGCTACACTGAAGCTTTCTTT. It specifies CSARRVDSYTEAFF.

The rearrangement uses TRBV20-1 and TRBJ2-7; 8 nucleotides agree with TRBD1. Germline CDR1 and CDR2: DFQATT and SNEGSKA (reference sequence). V lost 0 bases, J lost 2 bases, and 9 bases stayed unmatched. The CDR3 loop spans 16 amino acids. CDR3 sequence (DNA): TGCAGTGCTAGAGATTCGGGGACAGGACACACCTACGAGCAGTACTTC. Encoded protein: CSARDSGTGHTYEQYF.

This clonotype was seen many times. The chain combines TRBV7-2 with TRBJ2-6, with D uncertain. V lost 3 bases, J lost 5 bases, and 2 bases lay in between. CDR1 SGHTA and CDR2 FQGNSA come from the germline V gene. CDR3 size: 12 residues. CDR3 sequence (DNA): TGTGCCAGCAGCTTCAGGGCCAACGTCCTGACTTTC. This sequence encodes CASSFRANVLTF.

This clonotype was found a few times. The V call is TRBV7-9, the J call TRBJ2-1; D gene uncertain. The CDR3 length is 13 residues. V was cut by 3 bases and J by 7 bases, with 10 bases left in between. The germline gives CDR1 SEHNR, CDR2 FQNEAQ (reference sequence). CDR3 DNA sequence: TGTGCCAGCAGCTTGGCCAGCGTGAATGAGCAGTTCTTC. It is translated as CASSLASVNEQFF.

The chain uses TRBV6-2 or TRBV6-3 and TRBJ2-1; D gene unclear. The CDR3 contains 12 residues. Trimming took 7 bases from V and 11 from J, leaving 15 bases between them. Germline CDR1 and CDR2: MNHEY and SVGEGT. The CDR3 DNA sequence: TGTGCCAGCACTCCTCGGAAGGGTCAGCAGTTCTTC. This sequence encodes CASTPRKGQQFF.

This clonotype has a handful of counts. The V and J genes are TRBV20-1 and TRBJ1-5, with a possible D match to TRBD1 (6 bases). CDR1 and CDR2 (germline): DFQATT, SNEGSKA (reference sequence). This CDR3 has 12 amino acids. V lost 5 bases to trimming and J lost 4 bases, with 9 bases between them. The CDR3: CSAGQRNQPQHF. CDR3 sequence (DNA): TGCAGTGCTGGACAGCGGAATCAGCCCCAGCATTTT.

This chain uses TRBV11-1 with TRBJ2-1; 9 positions match TRBD1. CDR3 length equals 15 residues. V gave up 1 base and J gave up 7 bases; unmatched junction bases: 5. Germline CDR1 is SGHAT and CDR2 is FQDESV (reference sequence). The CDR3: CASSLDRGQVNEQFF. In DNA form, the CDR3 reads TGTGCCAGCAGCTTAGACAGGGGGCAGGTGAATGAGCAGTTCTTC.

For this clonotype: The junction shows a germline mismatch at one end, possibly a read error. The V gene is TRBV4-1, the J gene TRBJ1-2; D ambiguous. CDR3 size: 14 residues. Germline CDR1 MGHRA, CDR2 YSYEKL. The DNA of the CDR3 is TGCGCCAGCAGCCAGGGAGGAAGGACCTATGACTACACCTTC. Its translation: CASSQGGRTYDYTF.

The CDR3 here is CASSPQSGGALNEQFF. The CDR3 DNA reads as TGTGCCAGCAGCCCTCAGAGCGGGGGGGCCCTCAATGAGCAGTTCTTC. The rearrangement links TRBV7-3 to TRBJ2-1, with 10 bases matching TRBD2. There are 16 residues in the CDR3. V trimming: 5 bases; J trimming: 6 bases; junction bases outside the gene matches: 10. Germline V lookup: CDR1 SGHTA, CDR2 FQGTGA.

This chain connects TRBV4-2 to TRBJ2-5, with 10 bases matching TRBD2. CDR3 length: 15 amino acids. V gave up 1 base and J gave up 3 bases; unmatched junction bases: 2. The germline V gene has CDR1 LGHNA and CDR2 YNFKEQ. The CDR3 is CASSQVLAGEETQYF. DNA of the CDR3: TGTGCCAGCAGCCAAGTTCTAGCGGGGGAAGAGACCCAGTACTTC.

This clonotype has only a few counts. The chain recombines TRBV7-2 with TRBJ2-7; D may be TRBD1 (5 bases). Germline assignment: CDR1 SGHTA and CDR2 FQGNSA. Trimming cost V 4 bases and J 3 bases, with 13 bases left between them. The CDR3 runs 14 residues. This CDR3 reads CASSSVTGRYEQYF. The CDR3 DNA reads as TGTGCCAGCAGCTCTGTAACAGGTCGCTACGAGCAGTACTTC.

The V gene is TRBV2, the J gene TRBJ1-1, with D uncertain. The CDR3 is made up of 12 amino acids. Deletions cut 6 bases from V and 3 bases from J, with 8 bases between. The germline V gene encodes CDR1 SNHLY and CDR2 FYNNEI. The CDR3 reads CASRGTYTEAFF. Written as DNA, the CDR3 is TGTGCCAGCAGGGGCACTTACACTGAAGCTTTCTTT.

This CDR3 reads CASSLAVSGPSNEQFF. The CDR3, as DNA: TGTGCCAGCAGCTTAGCGGTTAGCGGACCGTCCAATGAGCAGTTCTTC. This chain connects TRBV7-9 to TRBJ2-1, with D tentatively TRBD2 (6 bases). The CDR3 totals 16 residues. Trimming took off 0 bases at V and 6 bases at J, with 15 bases between the two ends. CDR1 is SEHNR and CDR2 is FQNEAQ in the germline V gene (reference sequence).

In its sample, this clonotype was seen a few times. V usage is TRBV28 and J usage is TRBJ1-4; tentative D call: TRBD1 (5 bases). CDR1 and CDR2 (germline): MDHEN, SYDVKM. V was shortened by 5 bases and J by 0 bases, with 16 bases between the two germline ends. The CDR3 has 17 amino acids. The CDR3 region is CASSGGLEFATNEKLFF. CDR3 DNA: TGTGCCAGCAGTGGGGGACTCGAGTTTGCAACTAATGAAAAACTGTTTTTT.

The chain uses TRBV6-2 or TRBV6-3 and TRBJ2-7, with 10 nucleotides matching TRBD1. From germline, CDR1 is MNHEY and CDR2 SVGEGT. The CDR3 spans 15 residues. The junction had 4 bases not matched to a gene; V was cut back by 2 bases and J by 3 bases. This CDR3 is CASSYPGQGRYEQYF. DNA of the CDR3: TGTGCCAGCAGTTACCCGGGACAGGGGCGCTACGAGCAGTACTTC.

This clonotype occurred many times. The chain employs TRBV29-1 and TRBJ2-3, with D uncertain. V was pared by 4 bases and J by 2 bases, with 13 bases between. Germline values: CDR1 SQVTM, CDR2 ANQGSEA. This CDR3 has 14 residues. CDR3 region: CSVGFGGSTDTQYF. The CDR3 DNA sequence: TGCAGCGTTGGTTTTGGCGGATCCACAGATACGCAGTATTTT.

This clonotype has a handful of counts. This chain links TRBV5-6 with TRBJ2-1; no firm D call. The V end was cut by 0 bases, the J end by 3 bases, with 13 bases between. The germline V gene has CDR1 SGHDT and CDR2 YYEEEE. This CDR3 has 16 residues. CDR3 loop: CASSLARGEGYNEQFF. CDR3 bases: TGTGCCAGCAGCTTGGCTCGAGGCGAAGGCTACAATGAGCAGTTCTTC.

The chain couples TRBV12-3 or TRBV12-4 to TRBJ2-5, with D possibly matching TRBD1 (5 bases). This CDR3 has 15 amino acids. The V gene lost 5 bases and the J gene lost 1 base, with 14 bases spanning the gap. CDR3 region: CASSAGSGIQETQYF. The CDR3 DNA is TGTGCCAGCAGTGCAGGGTCGGGTATCCAAGAGACCCAGTACTTC.

This clonotype was observed once. The chain recombines TRBV20-1 with TRBJ1-1, with D maybe TRBD1 (5 bases). Trimming shortened V by 0 bases and J by 4 bases, and 12 bases separated the two germline ends. Germline V gives CDR1 DFQATT, CDR2 SNEGSKA (reference sequence). This CDR3 region has 14 residues. The CDR3, as DNA: TGCAGTGCTAGAGACAGGGTTAACCCCACTGAAGCTTTCTTT. Residues: CSARDRVNPTEAFF.

CDR3 sequence (DNA): TGTGCCAGCAGTTACGATATCCAAGAGACCCAGCATTTT. It encodes CASSYDIQETQHF. The V call is TRBV6-6, the J call TRBJ1-5; D unresolved. V was cut by 2 bases and J by 11 bases, with 13 bases left in between. Germline V gene data show CDR1 as MNHNY and CDR2 as SVGAGI (reference sequence). The CDR3 totals 13 residues.

This clonotype was detected only a few times. V gene TRBV27 combines with J gene TRBJ1-2; no reliable D call. This CDR3 comprises 14 residues. Germline V gives CDR1 MNHEY, CDR2 SMNVEV (reference sequence). Trimming left V 3 bases short and J 1 base short, with 9 bases between. CDR3 amino acids: CASSFTSLNYGYTF. The CDR3 nucleotides are TGTGCCAGCAGTTTCACCAGTCTTAACTATGGCTACACCTTC.

This rearrangement joins TRBV7-8 to TRBJ1-1, with D perhaps matching TRBD1 (6 bases). V dropped 2 bases and J dropped 9 bases, with 19 bases sitting between them. The CDR3 totals 15 residues. CDR1 is SGHVS and CDR2 is FQNEAQ in the germline V gene. The CDR3, as DNA: TGTGCCAGCAGCTTAAACAGGGTAGTGGTGGTAAAAGCTTTCTTT. This sequence encodes CASSLNRVVVVKAFF.

J is TRBJ2-7 and V is TRBV5-1; either TRBD1 or TRBD2 may fit D (6 bases each). The J call may be incorrect, as the DNA end agrees better with TRBJ2-1. Germline-derived CDR1 and CDR2 are SGHRS and YFSETQ. This CDR3 has 14 amino acids. CDR3 DNA: TGCGCCAGCAGCCTGAAAAGGGGGGCCAATGAGCAGTTCTTC. This encodes CASSLKRGANEQFF.

This chain joins TRBV27 and TRBJ2-2; D remains unclear. The CDR3 length is 13 residues. Germline lookup yields CDR1 MNHEY and CDR2 SMNVEV (reference sequence). V was cut by 5 bases and J by 3 bases, with 7 bases left in between. CDR3 nucleotides: TGTGCCAGCAGTAGAGCGTACACCGGGGAGCTGTTTTTT. This codes for CASSRAYTGELFF.

The chain recombines TRBV7-9 with TRBJ2-5; 9 positions match TRBD1. The end of the DNA is better explained by TRBJ2-7, so the J call may be wrong. Per germline, CDR1 SEHNR and CDR2 FQNEAQ (reference sequence). CDR3 size: 13 residues. The CDR3 sequence is CASTPTGGHEQYF. CDR3 nucleotides: TGTGCCAGCACCCCGACAGGGGGGCACGAGCAGTACTTC.

Only a few counts were recorded for this clonotype. The chain combines TRBV7-2 with TRBJ2-7; 7 bases match TRBD2. V was pared by 3 bases and J by 4 bases, with 9 bases of the junction left unmatched. The CDR3 loop spans 15 amino acids. Germline CDR1 and CDR2: SGHTA and FQGNSA. The CDR3 reads CASSFGLEGGYEQYF. In nucleotides, the CDR3 is TGTGCCAGCAGCTTCGGACTAGAGGGTGGATACGAGCAGTACTTC.

In DNA, the CDR3 is TGTGCCAGCAGTCCTACCCCCAGGGGATTAACCAAAAACATTCAGTACTTC. Its protein product is CASSPTPRGLTKNIQYF. The J gene is TRBJ2-4, the V gene TRBV28; weak D call: TRBD1 (6 bases). Germline V gene lookup returns CDR1 MDHEN and CDR2 SYDVKM. The length of the CDR3 is 17 residues. With 5 bases removed from V and 2 bases from J, the gap between germline ends came to 19 bases.

V gene TRBV4-1 combines with J gene TRBJ1-5; perhaps TRBD1 as D (6 bases). This CDR3 is 18 amino acids long. Germline V lookup: CDR1 MGHRA, CDR2 YSYEKL. With 0 bases removed from V and 0 bases from J, the gap between germline ends came to 15 bases. The CDR3 loop reads CASSQDGPTGYSNQPQHF. The CDR3 region has the DNA TGCGCCAGCAGCCAAGACGGTCCGACAGGCTATAGCAATCAGCCCCAGCATTTT.

This clonotype was recorded once. V is TRBV18 and J is TRBJ1-1; 7 bases line up with TRBD1. Germline trimming cut 3 bases from V and 2 bases from J; bases unmatched to any gene: 6. The CDR3 has 15 amino acids. Per the germline V gene, CDR1 is KGHSH and CDR2 is LQKENI. CDR3 sequence: CASSPFRGVNTEAFF. The CDR3, as DNA: TGTGCCAGCTCACCCTTCAGGGGGGTAAACACTGAAGCTTTCTTT.

The table lists this clonotype with a few counts. The chain employs TRBV7-9 and TRBJ1-2; 10 bases line up with TRBD1. The junction had 8 bases not matched to a gene; V was cut back by 5 bases and J by 2 bases. The CDR3 runs to 16 residues. Germline values: CDR1 SEHNR, CDR2 FQNEAQ (reference sequence). CDR3 coding DNA: TGTGCCAGCAGCCACCCTGACAGGGGGCAAAACTATGGCTACACCTTC. Protein: CASSHPDRGQNYGYTF.